What follows are 20 T cell receptor beta chains derived from one specimen sequenced in a study of T cell responses to AZD1222 COVID-19 vaccine. Some clones are missing from TCRdb's copy, which holds only in-frame ones; the method was immunoSEQ multiplex PCR. The sample carries around 150,000 clones, roughly 94% recorded once. The source was peripheral blood, collected on day 0 of AZD1222 vaccination. Receptor source: an adult in good health.

The chain recombines TRBV3-1 (or the pseudogene TRBV3-2) with TRBJ1-4; 8 bases are shared with TRBD1. Germline assignment: CDR1 LGHDT and CDR2 YNNKEL (reference sequence). The CDR3 runs to 16 residues. V shed 4 bases and J 2 bases; nucleotides not matched to a gene: 6. CDR3 amino acids: CASSPDRARTNEKLFF. The CDR3 DNA reads as TGTGCCAGCAGCCCGGACAGGGCAAGGACTAATGAAAAACTGTTTTTT.

In this sample, this clone turned up once. This chain connects TRBV5-1 to TRBJ1-2; 7 bases are a match to TRBD1. Germline CDR1 reads SGHRS; CDR2 reads YFSETQ. After removal of 4 bases from V and 8 bases from J, the junction contained 11 bases not matched to a gene. This CDR3 is built from 14 residues. CDR3 protein: CASSTDGTERGYTF. CDR3 DNA: TGCGCCAGCAGCACAGACGGGACAGAGAGGGGCTACACCTTC.

The J gene is TRBJ1-1, the V gene TRBV9, with D maybe TRBD1 (5 bases). Germline CDR1 and CDR2: SGDLS and YYNGEE. The V and J ends lost 3 bases and 4 bases respectively, with 19 bases between them. CDR3 length: 16 amino acids. The chain's CDR3 is CASSAHFQGGSTEAFF. CDR3 in DNA: TGTGCCAGCAGCGCCCACTTCCAGGGCGGAAGCACTGAAGCTTTCTTT. The full variable domain, completed using reference TRBV9 and TRBJ1-1, is DSGVTQTPKHLITATGQRVTLRCSPRSGDLSVYWYQQSLDQGLQFLIQYYNGEERAKGNILERFSAQQFPDLHSELNLSSLELGDSALYFCASSAHFQGGSTEAFFGQGTRLTVV.

The rearrangement joins TRBV10-3 to TRBJ1-3; D ambiguous. CDR3 length equals 14 residues. V lost 0 bases to trimming and J lost 2 bases, with 5 bases between them. CDR1 is ENHRY, CDR2 SYGVKD, per germline. This CDR3 is CAISESAAGNTIYF. The CDR3 nucleotides read TGTGCCATCAGTGAGTCGGCAGCTGGAAACACCATATATTTT.

The sample holds one count of this clone. This chain connects TRBV6-5 to TRBJ2-7; TRBD2 is a possible D gene (7 bases). Germline CDR1 reads MNHEY; CDR2 reads SVGAGI. The CDR3 is 16 residues long. Trimming pared 4 bases from V and 4 bases from J, leaving 20 bases between. CDR3 sequence (DNA): TGTGCCAGCAGTTCCACCTGGGGGAGGGGGGTGTACGAGCAGTACTTC. It is translated as CASSSTWGRGVYEQYF.

This chain links TRBV27 with TRBJ2-2; D not certain. This CDR3 has 13 amino acids. V lost 8 bases to trimming and J lost 5 bases, with 12 bases between them. Germline assignment: CDR1 MNHEY and CDR2 SMNVEV (reference sequence). The CDR3 loop is CASSVTTTGELFF. The CDR3 DNA sequence: TGTGCCAGCTCAGTAACCACAACCGGGGAGCTGTTTTTT.

V gene TRBV30 combines with J gene TRBJ1-5; no firm D call. The CDR3 is 14 residues long. Trimming took off 0 bases at V and 4 bases at J, with 10 bases between the two ends. Germline lookup yields CDR1 GTSNPN and CDR2 SVGIG (reference sequence). CDR3 DNA: TGTGCCTGGAGTGTACGGACCTATAATCAGCCCCAGCATTTT. As protein: CAWSVRTYNQPQHF.

The genes are TRBV28 and TRBJ1-1; perhaps TRBD1 as D (6 bases). The CDR3 runs to 14 residues. V was trimmed by 7 bases and J by 1 base, leaving 13 bases between them. CDR1 and CDR2 (germline): MDHEN, SYDVKM. CDR3 region: CASKGRGGNTEAFF. The CDR3 nucleotides read TGTGCCAGCAAAGGGAGGGGGGGGAACACTGAAGCTTTCTTT.

The chain is built from TRBV11-2 and TRBJ2-7, with D perhaps TRBD1 or TRBD2 (7 bases each). There are 14 residues in the CDR3. Per germline, CDR1 SGHAT and CDR2 FQNNGV. The V gene lost 1 base and the J gene lost 5 bases, with 12 bases spanning the gap. The CDR3 region has the DNA TGTGCCAGCAGCTTAGCAGGGGGGGCAAACGAGCAGTACTTC. This sequence encodes CASSLAGGANEQYF.

The rearrangement joins TRBV27 to TRBJ1-6; no clear D. The V gene's germline CDR1 is MNHEY and CDR2 SMNVEV (reference sequence). The CDR3 runs 14 residues. V lost 11 bases and J 8 bases, leaving 19 bases between the germline ends. The CDR3 sequence: CARDRLTIHSPLHF. CDR3 coding DNA: TGTGCCCGCGACCGCCTTACAATCCATTCACCCCTCCACTTT.

The chain carries TRBV6-5 and TRBJ2-2; 10 bases match TRBD2. CDR3 length: 16 residues. Germline V gene sequence: CDR1 MNHEY, CDR2 SVGAGI. V was pared by 2 bases and J by 5 bases, with 5 bases of the junction left unmatched. CDR3 DNA: TGTGCCAGCAGTTACGCCCTAGCGGGAGCAACCGGGGAGCTGTTTTTT. This sequence encodes CASSYALAGATGELFF.

In DNA, the CDR3 is TGTGCCACTCGAGGTCAGTTTGAAAAACTGTTTTTT. The encoded protein is CATRGQFEKLFF. The gene calls are TRBV28 and TRBJ1-4; D is unclear. The V and J ends lost 10 bases and 7 bases respectively, with 13 bases between them. The CDR3 sequence is 12 residues long. The germline gives CDR1 MDHEN, CDR2 SYDVKM.

This clone was observed a single time. The V call is TRBV4-2, the J call TRBJ1-2; 7 nucleotides align to TRBD1. The V segment lost 0 bases and the J segment 2 bases; nucleotides outside the gene matches: 15. The length of the CDR3 is 19 residues. Germline loops: CDR1 LGHNA, CDR2 YNFKEQ. The CDR3 DNA reads TGTGCCAGCAGCCAAGATACAGGGGCCTTTTTGGATTACAACTATGGCTACACCTTC. Encoded protein: CASSQDTGAFLDYNYGYTF.

The V and J genes are TRBV3-1 (or the pseudogene TRBV3-2) and TRBJ1-4; 8 bases align to TRBD1. Germline CDR1 reads LGHDT; CDR2 reads YNNKEL (reference sequence). The CDR3 spans 16 residues. The ends lost 0 bases at V and 8 bases at J; junction bases unmatched: 8. The CDR3 DNA reads as TGTGCCAGCAGCCAAGAGTTTGCAGGGGGCTCGGAAAAACTGTTTTTT. It codes for CASSQEFAGGSEKLFF.

The chain links TRBV2 to TRBJ1-2; no definite D call. There are 12 residues in the CDR3. The V end was cut by 3 bases, the J end by 13 bases, with 15 bases between. In germline, CDR1 is SNHLY, CDR2 FYNNEI. The CDR3 DNA is TGTGCCAGCAGTGATGAGTCGATGGCTCCCACCTTC. Translation gives CASSDESMAPTF.

This chain links TRBV4-2 with TRBJ1-1; D is undetermined. Deletions cut 2 bases from V and 3 bases from J, with 7 bases between. The CDR3 length is 13 residues. Germline V gene lookup returns CDR1 LGHNA and CDR2 YNFKEQ. The DNA of the CDR3 is TGTGCCAGCAGCCAATTCTATGACACTGAAGCTTTCTTT. Amino acids: CASSQFYDTEAFF.

The CDR3, as DNA: TGTGCCAGCTCAAAAAACAACCCCCGTATGAACACTGAAGCTTTCTTT. Translated: CASSKNNPRMNTEAFF. The chain joins TRBV18 to TRBJ1-1, with unresolved D. Germline V CDR1 and CDR2: KGHSH, LQKENI. This CDR3 spans 16 amino acids. Trimming shortened V by 5 bases and J by 0 bases, and 16 bases separated the two germline ends.

The rearrangement links TRBV29-1 to TRBJ2-3; D ambiguous. The CDR3 runs 13 residues. Germline loops: CDR1 SQVTM, CDR2 ANQGSEA. Trimming shortened V by 3 bases and J by 0 bases, and 7 bases separated the two germline ends. The CDR3 sequence is CSVDSSSTDTQYF. The CDR3 bases are TGCAGCGTTGATTCCTCGAGCACAGATACGCAGTATTTT.

The V and J genes are TRBV3-1 (or the pseudogene TRBV3-2) and TRBJ2-3, with 10 positions matching TRBD2. Germline values: CDR1 LGHDT, CDR2 YNNKEL (reference sequence). The CDR3 extends over 18 amino acids. V lost 2 bases and J lost 3; bases outside the gene matches: 11. Here the CDR3 DNA reads TGTGCCAGCAGCCAATCGTACACTAGCGGGATGAGGACAGATACGCAGTATTTT. Translating it yields CASSQSYTSGMRTDTQYF.

V and J are TRBV5-4 and TRBJ2-7, with 9 bases that match TRBD1. Germline V lookup: CDR1 SGHNT, CDR2 YYREEE (reference sequence). The V and J ends lost 3 bases and 2 bases, in that order; junction bases with no gene match: 6. This CDR3 has 15 residues. CDR3 residues: CASSSLGQGTYEQYF. The DNA for the CDR3 is TGTGCCAGCAGCTCGCTGGGACAGGGCACCTACGAGCAGTACTTC. The entire variable domain, with the rest obtained from reference TRBV5-4 and TRBJ2-7, is as follows: ETGVTQSPTHLIKTRGQQVTLRCSSQSGHNTVSWYQQALGQGPQFIFQYYREEENGRGNFPPRFSGLQFPNYSSELNVNALELDDSALYLCASSSLGQGTYEQYFGPGTRLTVT.